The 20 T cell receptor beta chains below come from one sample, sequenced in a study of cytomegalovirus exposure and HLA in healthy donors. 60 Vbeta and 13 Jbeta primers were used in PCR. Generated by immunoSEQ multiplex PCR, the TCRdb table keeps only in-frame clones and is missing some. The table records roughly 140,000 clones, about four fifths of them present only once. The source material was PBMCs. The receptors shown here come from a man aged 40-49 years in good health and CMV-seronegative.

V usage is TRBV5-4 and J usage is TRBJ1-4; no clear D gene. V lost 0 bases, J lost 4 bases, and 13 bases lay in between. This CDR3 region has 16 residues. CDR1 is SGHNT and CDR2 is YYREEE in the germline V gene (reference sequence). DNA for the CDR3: TGTGCCAGCAGCTTGGGGGTCTCCTCGGGTAATGAAAAACTGTTTTTT. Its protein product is CASSLGVSSGNEKLFF.

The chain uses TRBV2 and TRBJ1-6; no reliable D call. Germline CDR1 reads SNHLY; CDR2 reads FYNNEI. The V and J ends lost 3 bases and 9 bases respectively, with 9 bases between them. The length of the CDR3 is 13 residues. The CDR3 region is CASSDLRSSPLHF. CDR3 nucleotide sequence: TGTGCCAGCAGTGACCTACGGAGTTCACCCCTCCACTTT.

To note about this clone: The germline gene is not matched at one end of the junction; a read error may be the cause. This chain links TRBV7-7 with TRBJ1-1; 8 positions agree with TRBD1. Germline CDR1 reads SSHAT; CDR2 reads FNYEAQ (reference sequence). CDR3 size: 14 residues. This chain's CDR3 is CASSLQGENTEAFF. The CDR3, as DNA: TGTGCTAGCAGCTTACAGGGGGAGAACACTGAAGCTTTCTTT.

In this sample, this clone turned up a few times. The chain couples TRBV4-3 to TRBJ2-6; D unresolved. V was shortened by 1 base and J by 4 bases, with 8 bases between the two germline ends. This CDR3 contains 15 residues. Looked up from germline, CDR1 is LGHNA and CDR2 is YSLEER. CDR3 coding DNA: TGCGCCAGCAGCCAAGCAGATTCGGGGGCCAACGTCCTGACTTTC. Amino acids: CASSQADSGANVLTF.

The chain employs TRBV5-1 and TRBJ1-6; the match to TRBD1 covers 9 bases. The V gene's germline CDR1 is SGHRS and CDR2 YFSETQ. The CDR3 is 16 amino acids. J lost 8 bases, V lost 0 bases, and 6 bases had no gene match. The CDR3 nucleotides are TGCGCCAGCAGCTTGGGGACCGGGACAGGGTATTCACCCCTCCACTTT. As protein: CASSLGTGTGYSPLHF.

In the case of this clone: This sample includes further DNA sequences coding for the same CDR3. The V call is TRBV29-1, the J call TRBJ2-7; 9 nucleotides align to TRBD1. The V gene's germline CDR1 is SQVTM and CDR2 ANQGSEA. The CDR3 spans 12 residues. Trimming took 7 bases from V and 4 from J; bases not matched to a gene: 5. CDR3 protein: CSAGQGIYEQYF. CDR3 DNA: TGCAGCGCCGGACAGGGGATTTACGAGCAGTACTTC.

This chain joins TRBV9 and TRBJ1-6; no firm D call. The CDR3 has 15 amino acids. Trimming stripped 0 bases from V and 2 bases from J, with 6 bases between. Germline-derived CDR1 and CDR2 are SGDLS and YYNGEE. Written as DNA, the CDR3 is TGTGCCAGCAGCGTAGACAGTGCCTATAATTCACCCCTCCACTTT. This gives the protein CASSVDSAYNSPLHF.

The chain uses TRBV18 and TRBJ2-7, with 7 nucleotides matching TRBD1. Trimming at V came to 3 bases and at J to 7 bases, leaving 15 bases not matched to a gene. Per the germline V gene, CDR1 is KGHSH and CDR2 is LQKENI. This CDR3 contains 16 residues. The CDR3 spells CASSPPGFRGSGEQYF. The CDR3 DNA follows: TGTGCCAGCTCACCGCCAGGGTTCAGGGGGTCGGGTGAGCAGTACTTC.

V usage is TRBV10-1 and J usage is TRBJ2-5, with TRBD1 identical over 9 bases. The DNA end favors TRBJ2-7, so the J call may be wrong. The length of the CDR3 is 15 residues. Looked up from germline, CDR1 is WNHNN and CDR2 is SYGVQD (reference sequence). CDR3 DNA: TGCGCCAGCAGTGGGGCCGGGACAGGGCAATACGAGCAGTACTTC. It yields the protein CASSGAGTGQYEQYF.

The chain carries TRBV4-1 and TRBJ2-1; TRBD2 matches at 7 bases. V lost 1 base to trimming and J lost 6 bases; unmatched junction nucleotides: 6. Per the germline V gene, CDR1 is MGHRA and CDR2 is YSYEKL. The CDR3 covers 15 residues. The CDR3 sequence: CASSQGLAAFNEQFF. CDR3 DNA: TGCGCCAGCAGCCAAGGCCTAGCGGCCTTCAATGAGCAGTTCTTC.

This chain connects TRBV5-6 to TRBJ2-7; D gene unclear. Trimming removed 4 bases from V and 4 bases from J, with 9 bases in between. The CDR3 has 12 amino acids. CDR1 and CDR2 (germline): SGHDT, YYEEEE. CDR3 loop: CASSPQRYEQYF. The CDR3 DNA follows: TGTGCCAGCAGCCCGCAGAGGTACGAGCAGTACTTC. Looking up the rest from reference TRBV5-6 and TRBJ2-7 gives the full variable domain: DAGVTQSPTHLIKTRGQQVTLRCSPKSGHDTVSWYQQALGQGPQFIFQYYEEEERQRGNFPDRFSGHQFPNYSSELNVNALLLGDSALYLCASSPQRYEQYFGPGTRLTVT.

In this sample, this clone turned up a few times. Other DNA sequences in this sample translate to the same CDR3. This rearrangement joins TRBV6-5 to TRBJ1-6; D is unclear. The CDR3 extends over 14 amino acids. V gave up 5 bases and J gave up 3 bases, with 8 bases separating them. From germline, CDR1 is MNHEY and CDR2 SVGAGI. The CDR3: CASSPESYNSPLHF. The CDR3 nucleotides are TGTGCCAGCAGTCCCGAGAGCTATAATTCACCCCTCCACTTT.

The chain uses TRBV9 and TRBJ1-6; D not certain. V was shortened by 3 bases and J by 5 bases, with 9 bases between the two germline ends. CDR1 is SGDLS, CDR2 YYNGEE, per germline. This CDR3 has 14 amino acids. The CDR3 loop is CASSGRADNSPLHF. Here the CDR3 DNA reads TGTGCCAGCAGCGGGCGGGCCGATAATTCACCCCTCCACTTT.

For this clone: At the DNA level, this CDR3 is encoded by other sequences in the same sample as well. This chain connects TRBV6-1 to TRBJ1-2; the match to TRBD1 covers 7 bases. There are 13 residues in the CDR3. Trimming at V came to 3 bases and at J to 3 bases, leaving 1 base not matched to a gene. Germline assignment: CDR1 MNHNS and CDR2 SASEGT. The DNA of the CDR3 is TGTGCCAGCAGTGAGCAGGGGGACTATGGCTACACCTTC. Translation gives CASSEQGDYGYTF.

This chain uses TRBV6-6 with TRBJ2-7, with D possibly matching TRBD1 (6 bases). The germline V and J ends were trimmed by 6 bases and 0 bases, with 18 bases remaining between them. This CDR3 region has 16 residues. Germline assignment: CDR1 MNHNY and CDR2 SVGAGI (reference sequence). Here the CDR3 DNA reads TGTGCCAGCAGATTACAGGGTCTTCCAGTCTCCTACGAGCAGTACTTC. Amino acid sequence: CASRLQGLPVSYEQYF.

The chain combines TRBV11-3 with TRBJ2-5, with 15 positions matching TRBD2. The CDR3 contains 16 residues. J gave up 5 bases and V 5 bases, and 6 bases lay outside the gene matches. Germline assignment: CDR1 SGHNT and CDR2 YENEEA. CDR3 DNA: TGTGCCAGCAGCCGGACTAGCGGGGGGGCCGGGGAGACCCAGTACTTC. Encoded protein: CASSRTSGGAGETQYF.

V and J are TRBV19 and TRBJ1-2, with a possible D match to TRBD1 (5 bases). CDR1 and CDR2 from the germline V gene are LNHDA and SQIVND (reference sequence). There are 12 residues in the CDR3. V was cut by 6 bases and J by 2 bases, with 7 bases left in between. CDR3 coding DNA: TGTGCCAGTAGCTCAGGGAACTATGGCTACACCTTC. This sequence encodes CASSSGNYGYTF.

The CDR3 sequence: CASRTGNFEQFF. CDR3 sequence (DNA): TGTGCCAGCAGAACAGGGAATTTTGAGCAGTTCTTC. V usage is TRBV28 and J usage is TRBJ2-1; a weak D match, TRBD1 (6 bases). The V gene's germline CDR1 is MDHEN and CDR2 SYDVKM. The CDR3 is 12 residues long. The germline V and J ends were trimmed by 6 bases and 9 bases, with 12 bases remaining between them.

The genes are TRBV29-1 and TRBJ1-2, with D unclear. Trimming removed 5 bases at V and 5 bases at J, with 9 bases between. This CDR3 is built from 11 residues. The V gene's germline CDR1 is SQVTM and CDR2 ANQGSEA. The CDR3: CSVITEYGYTF. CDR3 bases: TGCAGCGTTATTACAGAATATGGCTACACCTTC.

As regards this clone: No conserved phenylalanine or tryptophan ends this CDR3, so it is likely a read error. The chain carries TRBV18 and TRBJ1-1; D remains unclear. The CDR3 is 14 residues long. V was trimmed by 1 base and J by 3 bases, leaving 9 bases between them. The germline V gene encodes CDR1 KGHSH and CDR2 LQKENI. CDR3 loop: CASSPQERHTEAFL. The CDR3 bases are TGTGCCAGCTCACCACAGGAGCGGCACACTGAAGCTTTCCTT.